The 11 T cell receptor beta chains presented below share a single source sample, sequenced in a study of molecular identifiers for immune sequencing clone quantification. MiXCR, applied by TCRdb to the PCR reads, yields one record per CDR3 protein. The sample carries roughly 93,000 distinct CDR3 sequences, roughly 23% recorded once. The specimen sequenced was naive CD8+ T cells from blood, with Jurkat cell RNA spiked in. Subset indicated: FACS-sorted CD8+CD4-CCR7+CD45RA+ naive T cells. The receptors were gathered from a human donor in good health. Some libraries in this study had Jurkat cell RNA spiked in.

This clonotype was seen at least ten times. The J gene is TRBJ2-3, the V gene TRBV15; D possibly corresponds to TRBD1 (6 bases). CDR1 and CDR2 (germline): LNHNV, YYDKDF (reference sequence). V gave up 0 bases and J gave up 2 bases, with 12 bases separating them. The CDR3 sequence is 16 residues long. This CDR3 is CATSRDWQGFTDTQYF. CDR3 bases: TGTGCCACCAGCAGAGATTGGCAGGGGTTCACAGATACGCAGTATTTT.

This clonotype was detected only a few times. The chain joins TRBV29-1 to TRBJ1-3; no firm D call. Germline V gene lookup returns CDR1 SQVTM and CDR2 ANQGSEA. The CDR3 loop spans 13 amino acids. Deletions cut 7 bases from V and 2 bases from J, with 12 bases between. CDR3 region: CSALGGPGNTIYF. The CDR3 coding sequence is TGCAGCGCTCTAGGAGGGCCTGGAAACACCATATATTTT.

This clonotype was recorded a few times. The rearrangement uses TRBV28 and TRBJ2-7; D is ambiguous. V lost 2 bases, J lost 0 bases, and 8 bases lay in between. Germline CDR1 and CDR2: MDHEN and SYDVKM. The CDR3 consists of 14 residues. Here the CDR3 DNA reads TGTGCCAGCAGTTTAGGGCGTTCCTCCTACGAGCAGTACTTC. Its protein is CASSLGRSSYEQYF. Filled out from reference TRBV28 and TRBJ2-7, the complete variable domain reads DVKVTQSSRYLVKRTGEKVFLECVQDMDHENMFWYRQDPGLGLRLIYFSYDVKMKEKGDIPEGYSVSREKKERFSLILESASTNQTSMYLCASSLGRSSYEQYFGPGTRLTVT.

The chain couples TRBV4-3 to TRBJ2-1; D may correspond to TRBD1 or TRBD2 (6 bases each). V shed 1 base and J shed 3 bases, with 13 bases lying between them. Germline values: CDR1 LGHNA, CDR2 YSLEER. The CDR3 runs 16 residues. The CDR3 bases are TGCGCCAGCAGCCAAGTGACGGGGGCCGTCTACAATGAGCAGTTCTTC. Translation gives CASSQVTGAVYNEQFF.

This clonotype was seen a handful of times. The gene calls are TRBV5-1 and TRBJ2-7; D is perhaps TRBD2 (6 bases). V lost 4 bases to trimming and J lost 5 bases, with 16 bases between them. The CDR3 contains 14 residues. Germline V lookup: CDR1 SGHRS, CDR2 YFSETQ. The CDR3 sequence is CASSPPGDIHEQYF. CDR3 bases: TGCGCCAGCAGCCCGCCGGGGGATATCCACGAGCAGTACTTC.

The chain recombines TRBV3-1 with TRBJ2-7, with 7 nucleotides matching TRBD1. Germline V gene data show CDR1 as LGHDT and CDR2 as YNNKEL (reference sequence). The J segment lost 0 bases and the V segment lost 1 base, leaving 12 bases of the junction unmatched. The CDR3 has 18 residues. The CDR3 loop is CASSQVVPTGAVSYEQYF. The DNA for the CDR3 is TGTGCCAGCAGCCAAGTAGTCCCTACAGGGGCCGTCTCCTACGAGCAGTACTTC.

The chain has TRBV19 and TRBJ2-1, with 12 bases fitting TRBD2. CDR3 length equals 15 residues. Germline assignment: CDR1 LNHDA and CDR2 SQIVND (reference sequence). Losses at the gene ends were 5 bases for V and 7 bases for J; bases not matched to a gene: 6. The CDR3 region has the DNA TGTGCCAGTAGTCTGACTAGCGGGGGTTCGAATGAGCAGTTCTTC. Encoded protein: CASSLTSGGSNEQFF.

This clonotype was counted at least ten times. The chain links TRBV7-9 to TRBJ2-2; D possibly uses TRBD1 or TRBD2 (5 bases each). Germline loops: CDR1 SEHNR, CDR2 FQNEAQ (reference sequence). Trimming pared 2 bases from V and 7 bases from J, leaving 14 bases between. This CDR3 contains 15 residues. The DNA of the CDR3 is TGTGCCAGCAGCTTACCCGGGACCTCGGGCGGGGAGCTGTTTTTT. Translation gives CASSLPGTSGGELFF.

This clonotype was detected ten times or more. The CDR3 is CASRPVGPRSGNTIYF. DNA for the CDR3: TGTGCCAGCAGACCCGTAGGGCCCCGCTCTGGAAACACCATATATTTT. The chain uses TRBV27 and TRBJ1-3, with D unresolved. CDR3 length: 16 residues. CDR1 is MNHEY and CDR2 is SMNVEV in the germline V gene (reference sequence). The V end was cut by 6 bases, the J end by 0 bases, with 15 bases between.

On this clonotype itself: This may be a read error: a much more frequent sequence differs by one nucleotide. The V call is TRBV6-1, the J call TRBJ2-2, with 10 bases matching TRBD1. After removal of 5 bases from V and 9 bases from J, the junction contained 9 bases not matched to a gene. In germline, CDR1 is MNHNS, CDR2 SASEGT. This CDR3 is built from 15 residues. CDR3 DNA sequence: TGTGCCAGCAGTCAGACAGGGGGCCACTTCAGGGAGCTGTTTTTT. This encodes CASSQTGGHFRELFF.

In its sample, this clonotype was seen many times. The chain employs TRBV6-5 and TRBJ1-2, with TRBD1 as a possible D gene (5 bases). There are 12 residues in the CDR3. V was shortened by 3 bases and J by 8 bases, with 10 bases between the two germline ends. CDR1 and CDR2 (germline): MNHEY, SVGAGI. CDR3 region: CASSYGANGYTF. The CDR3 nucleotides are TGTGCCAGCAGTTATGGGGCAAACGGCTACACCTTC.